This is a list of T cell receptor beta chains from one sample in a study of cytomegalovirus exposure and HLA in healthy donors. Only in-frame clones appear in the TCRdb table, and some are missing; sequencing was by immunoSEQ multiplex PCR. The table has more than 80,000 clones, approximately 71% seen once; the top ten hold over 2%. The sample taken for sequencing was PBMCs. The receptors come from a middle-aged man in good health and CMV-seronegative. CDR3s include the opening cysteine and the closing phenylalanine or tryptophan. Fields, in order: CDR3 protein, CDR3 DNA, clone size, J gene, V gene, D gene. A D gene is named only where the DNA matches it firmly. Part of the rows lack a size; the others show once, few, many or a class for expanded clones.

CASSLASSGRGNTIYF	TGTGCCAGCAGCTTGGCCTCATCAGGTCGGGGAAACACCATATATTTT	-	TRBJ1-3	TRBV5-6	-
CASSLDRWNQPQHF	TGTGCCAGTAGTCTTGACAGGTGGAATCAGCCCCAGCATTTT	-	TRBJ1-5	TRBV19	-
CASSLAGDTGELFF	TGTGCCAGCAGCTTAGCCGGGGACACCGGGGAGCTGTTTTTT	few	TRBJ2-2	TRBV11-3	-
CASSLGQGRGYGYTF	TGTGCCAGCAGCTTGGGACAGGGTCGGGGGTATGGCTACACCTTC	-	TRBJ1-2	TRBV5-6	TRBD1
CASVGGGGEEETQYF	TGTGCTAGTGTAGGCGGCGGGGGGGAGGAGGAGACCCAGTACTTC	-	TRBJ2-5	TRBV12-5	TRBD2
CASRGLAGGAETQYF	TGCGCCAGCAGGGGACTAGCGGGGGGAGCGGAGACCCAGTACTTC	-	TRBJ2-5	TRBV5-1	TRBD2
CASSLVGGPNTEAFF	TGCGCCAGCAGCTTGGTAGGGGGCCCGAACACTGAAGCTTTCTTT	-	TRBJ1-1	TRBV5-1	TRBD1
CASSSHVGGQNEQYF	TGTGCCAGCAGCTCCCACGTCGGGGGGCAGAACGAGCAGTACTTC	-	TRBJ2-7	TRBV9	-
CASSPGGSGNQPQHF	TGTGCCAGCTCACCAGGGGGGTCGGGCAATCAGCCCCAGCATTTT	-	TRBJ1-5	TRBV18	-
CASGGQGASSYEQFF	TGTGCCAGCGGGGGACAGGGGGCTTCGTCCTATGAGCAGTTCTTC	-	TRBJ2-1	TRBV27	TRBD1
CASSLEVTGNTEAFF	TGCGCCAGCAGCTTGGAGGTGACAGGGAACACTGAAGCTTTCTTT	-	TRBJ1-1	TRBV5-1	-
CASSGIKRGGTDTQYF	TGCGCCAGCAGTGGCATCAAGCGGGGGGGCACAGATACGCAGTATTTT	-	TRBJ2-3	TRBV10-1	TRBD2
CASSQERHNEQFF	TGCGCCAGCAGCCAAGAGAGGCACAATGAGCAGTTCTTC	-	TRBJ2-1	TRBV4-1	-
CASNERAGYYEQYF	TGTGCCAGCAACGAACGGGCGGGGTACTACGAGCAGTACTTC	once	TRBJ2-7	TRBV28	-
CATTDRSWGYGYTF	TGTGCCACCACCGACAGGTCGTGGGGATATGGCTACACCTTC	-	TRBJ1-2	TRBV15	-
CASSYLGDEQFF	TGTGCCAGCAGCTATCTCGGTGATGAGCAGTTCTTC	once	TRBJ2-1	TRBV7-8	-
CASRHMSTNEKLFF	TGTGCCAGTAGACACATGTCAACTAATGAAAAACTGTTTTTT	-	TRBJ1-4	TRBV19	-
CASGNRGATTDTQYF	TGTGCCAGCGGCAACCGGGGGGCCACCACAGATACGCAGTATTTT	-	TRBJ2-3	TRBV2	-
CASSDGTIIAGNQPQHF	TGTGCCAGCAGTGACGGGACTATAATAGCGGGCAATCAGCCCCAGCATTTT	-	TRBJ1-5	TRBV2	-
CASSPQYTEAFF	TGTGCCAGCAGCCCTCAGTACACTGAAGCTTTCTTT	-	TRBJ1-1	TRBV9	-
CASMTGGAYTGELFF	TGCGCCAGCATGACCGGGGGGGCCTACACCGGGGAGCTGTTTTTT	-	TRBJ2-2	TRBV5-1	TRBD2
CASSQTRQGMWFF	TGTGCCAGCAGCCAGACCCGACAGGGGATGTGGTTCTTT	-	TRBJ1-1	TRBV14	TRBD1
CASSRDAHQPQHF	TGTGCCAGCAGCCGAGATGCCCATCAGCCCCAGCATTTT	-	TRBJ1-5	TRBV7-9	-
CASSERRVLNTEAFF	TGTGCCAGCAGTGAAAGGAGGGTCTTGAACACTGAAGCTTTCTTT	-	TRBJ1-1	TRBV6-1	-
CASSADAWSSYEQYF	TGTGCCAGCAGCGCCGATGCCTGGAGCTCCTACGAGCAGTACTTC	-	TRBJ2-7	TRBV9	-
CASSPRTGDVQYF	TGTGCCAGCAGCCCCCGGACAGGGGATGTGCAGTACTTC	few	TRBJ2-5	TRBV6-5	TRBD1
CSVYRPGNEQFF	TGCAGCGTCTACCGCCCGGGTAATGAGCAGTTCTTC	-	TRBJ2-1	TRBV29-1	-
CASSLGGGQNTEAFF	TGTGCCAGCAGCTTGGGGGGGGGCCAGAACACTGAAGCTTTCTTT	few	TRBJ1-1	TRBV5-4	-
CASCHGGVSETQYF	TGTGCCAGCTGCCACGGGGGGGTTTCGGAGACCCAGTACTTC	-	TRBJ2-5	TRBV2	TRBD2
CASSQVRRATEAFF	TGTGCCAGCAGCCAAGTTCGCAGGGCTACTGAAGCTTTCTTT	few	TRBJ1-1	TRBV4-2	-
CASSVSAGGRPETQYF	TGTGCCAGCAGTGTTTCAGCGGGGGGGCGACCGGAGACCCAGTACTTC	-	TRBJ2-5	TRBV6-1	TRBD2
CASSSRQGADTQYF	TGTGCCAGCAGCTCCCGACAGGGGGCAGATACGCAGTATTTT	-	TRBJ2-3	TRBV7-2	TRBD1
CASSSGQGASGRHF	TGTGCCAGCAGCTCGGGACAGGGGGCTTCCGGTAGGCATTTT	-	TRBJ1-5	TRBV4-2	TRBD1
CASSLLAGVGNEQFF	TGTGCCAGCAGTTTACTAGCGGGGGTAGGCAATGAGCAGTTCTTC	-	TRBJ2-1	TRBV27	TRBD2
CASSSNRGGSNYGYTF	TGTGCCAGCAGTTCGAACAGGGGGGGGTCTAACTATGGCTACACCTTC	once	TRBJ1-2	TRBV6-6	TRBD1
CASSRDRTNEQFF	TGTGCCAGCAGCCGGGACAGGACAAATGAGCAGTTCTTC	-	TRBJ2-1	TRBV7-7	TRBD1